This paragraph reports one TCR beta chain. It has no known antigen specificity. No much larger clonotype is one base removed from it; base qualities were not supplied. This entry comes from a study of CD8 T cells in ankylosing spondylitis (dated by TCRdb to 2016 to 2017). About the full investigation: The study profiled T cell receptor beta repertoires in healthy donors and ankylosing spondylitis patients to find disease-linked TCR variants. The whole study cohort included 85 to 120 healthy donors and 20 to 30 ankylosing spondylitis patients. Peripheral blood was sampled, and synovial fluid was also collected from ankylosing spondylitis patients.

Results and caveats for the whole study, not just this receptor: A TCR beta motif of several highly homologous amino acid variants appeared characteristic of blood from ankylosing spondylitis patients. Some motif variants had previously been reported in the synovial fluid and blood of reactive arthritis patients, which suggests shared mechanisms of disease initiation. Significant enrichment of the disease-linked clones was reported in matched synovial fluid samples from ankylosing spondylitis patients. A CD8+ phenotype was shown by the disease-linked clones, which were found at relatively low frequencies in peripheral blood.

Sequenced on an Illumina MiSeq. TCR beta libraries were prepared by quantitative 5'-RACE with molecular barcodes. On the authors' methods: A new computational method, built on a probabilistic model of VDJ rearrangement, was used to identify disease-linked TCR variants. Clones were called with MiXCR by TCRdb after fastp trimmed the public reads at Q25, and only in-frame beta chains were retained. Under each unique CDR3 protein, matching rows form one entry showing the most common genes and DNA. The V and J calls follow TCRdb's processing rather than the paper's. This sample gives roughly 40,000 distinct CDR3 sequences in total; about 17% of them show up just once. The leading ten clones occupy roughly 45% of the sample. Inclusive of the bounding cysteine and phenylalanine, the CDR3 is 15 residues long. Of all the DNA, just the CDR3 is kept, 45 bases in frame from base 1. The germline V gene gives CDR1 as SGHTA and CDR2 as FQGTGA. The V and J ends are trimmed by 5 bases and 8 bases, leaving 19 bases between them.

The specimen sequenced was blood. This receptor chain uses TRBV7-3 and TRBJ2-1; 6 matching bases give a weak D call of TRBD1. The receptor's source is a male donor with ankylosing spondylitis or in good health (not recorded which). CDR3 protein: CASSQGGRGFDEQFF. The nucleotide sequence is TGTGCCAGCAGCCAAGGGGGACGGGGTTTCGATGAGCAGTTCTTC.